This T cell receptor (beta chain) was identified during a study of graft-versus-host responses after intestinal transplantation. Study details: All recipients were given anti-thymocyte globulin induction, and tacrolimus and steroids were then administered for about three years. Study outcomes and limitations: GvH clones occurred in recipient marrow; some first appeared in ileum or blood. An association linked early post-transplant HvG declines with peak circulating GvH clone levels.

This clone was counted between two and nine times. Using immunoSEQ multiplex PCR, the repertoire was profiled, and TCRdb retains in-frame clones only, with some absent. The sample has some 10,000 clones, roughly 27% seen once; the top ten hold around 3.4%. The sample was alloreactive CD4+ T cells from a mixed lymphocyte reaction culture, taken before intestinal transplant. Subset defined: CFSE-low proliferating T cells sorted from roughly 6-day pre-transplant mixed lymphocyte reaction (GvH or HvG direction). This TCR was sampled from a human patient who received an intestinal transplant.

CDR3 in amino acids: CASSQDRISGRRSSYEQYF. Written as DNA, the CDR3 is TGTGCCAGCAGCCAAGATAGGATTAGCGGGAGGCGAAGCTCCTACGAGCAGTACTTC. V and J are TRBV5-5 and TRBJ2-7; 10 positions match TRBD2. This CDR3 spans 19 amino acids. CDR1 is SGHKS and CDR2 is YYEKEE in the germline V gene (reference sequence). V was pared by 4 bases and J by 0 bases, with 16 bases of the junction left unmatched.